This T cell receptor (beta chain) was captured in a study of T cells in Graves' hyperthyroidism and ophthalmopathy. This clonotype was seen only a few times. The antigen remains undetermined. Findings and caveats of the study: Blood held most thyroid clonotypes expanded above 0.001 frequency. Stable hyperthyroidism and ophthalmopathy were separated using 13 V-J signatures. The model predicted ophthalmopathy a median approximately 6 months before onset.

Amplification targeted TCR beta CDR3 regions from RNA transcripts. When the TCR CDR3 underwent first-round RT-PCR, the HTBI primer set was used. TCRdb recomputed calls from the multiplex PCR reads with MiXCR, one row per CDR3 protein. Of 250,000 to 400,000 distinct CDR3 sequences listed, roughly an eighth are singletons. Diagnosis relied on clinical symptoms, serum thyroxine and TRAb, thyroid ultrasound and orbital computed tomography. Germline loops: CDR1 DFQATT, CDR2 SNEGSKA (reference sequence). The V segment lost 7 bases and the J segment 5 bases; nucleotides outside the gene matches: 10. The CDR3 has 14 residues.

Sequenced sample: blood. The rearrangement links TRBV20-1 to TRBJ1-4; 7 bases agree with TRBD1. The TCR comes from a woman aged 40 to 50 with Graves' ophthalmopathy. CDR3 residues: CSVPTGQINEKLFF. CDR3 sequence (DNA): TGCAGTGTGCCCACGGGACAGATAAATGAAAAACTGTTTTTT.